Below, 14 T cell receptor beta chains from the same sample are listed, as sequenced in a study of identical twins (dated by TCRdb to between 2015 and 2016). Library preparation was by 5' RACE. TCRdb shows the sequencer as Illumina HiSeq 2000. TCRdb reran the public reads through fastp at Q25 and MiXCR, keeping productive beta chains. Here each entry gathers all rows of one CDR3 protein and keeps the most common genes and DNA. The sample yields approximately 700,000 distinct CDR3 sequences; around a sixth were counted once. The ten largest clones take up over 10% of the sample. Separately, the same data were catalogued under a study of T cells expressing NK-cell markers.

The sequenced material came from PBMCs. All receptors derive from a woman younger than 35 in good health.

This clonotype has a count of ten or more. CDR3: CAIQVWGHYEQFF. For the CDR3, the DNA is TGTGCCATTCAAGTTTGGGGACATTATGAGCAGTTCTTC. The chain joins TRBV15 to TRBJ2-1; a weak D match, TRBD1 (6 bases). From germline, CDR1 is LNHNV and CDR2 YYDKDF (reference sequence). The CDR3 has 13 amino acids. Between the trimmed V and J ends, which lost 10 bases and 8 bases, there was a span of 18 bases.

This clonotype was counted at least ten times. The chain carries TRBV20-1 and TRBJ2-5, with D possibly matching TRBD2 (5 bases). CDR3 length equals 14 residues. The V end was cut by 0 bases, the J end by 2 bases, with 10 bases between. Looked up from germline, CDR1 is DFQATT and CDR2 is SNEGSKA (reference sequence). CDR3 DNA sequence: TGCAGTGCTAGAGATAGGAGGAATCAAGAGACCCAGTACTTC. Its translation is CSARDRRNQETQYF.

The chain couples TRBV10-3 to TRBJ1-2; the D is unclear. This CDR3 is built from 15 residues. Trimming took 10 bases from V and 0 from J, leaving 18 bases between them. Germline CDR1 is ENHRY and CDR2 is SYGVKD. For the CDR3, the DNA is TGTGCCACCATCCAGAGGACGGAACCTAACTATGGCTACACCTTC. It codes for CATIQRTEPNYGYTF.

This chain links TRBV11-1 with TRBJ2-3, with 7 nucleotides matching TRBD2. After removal of 1 base from V and 2 bases from J, the junction contained 12 bases not matched to a gene. From germline, CDR1 is SGHAT and CDR2 FQDESV (reference sequence). The CDR3 contains 18 residues. CDR3 protein: CASSLVWASGRNTDTQYF. The CDR3 DNA follows: TGTGCCAGCAGCTTAGTTTGGGCTAGCGGACGGAACACAGATACGCAGTATTTT.

The chain recombines TRBV11-2 with TRBJ1-1, with 9 bases lining up with TRBD1. V was clipped by 3 bases and J by 8 bases; unmatched bases: 16. The germline gives CDR1 SGHAT, CDR2 FQNNGV. CDR3 length: 17 residues. The CDR3 nucleotides are TGTGCCAGCAGCTTCCTATCCGGGACAGGGCTAAGTGGAGAAGCTTTCTTT. This codes for CASSFLSGTGLSGEAFF.

This chain connects TRBV7-2 to TRBJ2-7; the D gene is possibly TRBD1 (6 bases). V gave up 5 bases and J gave up 2 bases, with 16 bases separating them. Per germline, CDR1 SGHTA and CDR2 FQGNSA. The CDR3 sequence is 15 residues long. CDR3 protein: CASSTSGTSPYEQYF. As DNA, the CDR3 is TGTGCCAGCAGCACTTCCGGGACAAGCCCCTACGAGCAGTACTTC.

Remarks on this clonotype: The final CDR3 position lacks the conserved phenylalanine or tryptophan, pointing to a likely read error. The chain couples TRBV5-1 to TRBJ2-7; D is ambiguous. This CDR3 has 18 amino acids. Germline V gives CDR1 SGHRS, CDR2 YFSETQ. The V end was cut by 0 bases, the J end by 2 bases, with 21 bases between. The CDR3: CASSLEAATGNNPYEQYL. The CDR3 nucleotides are TGCGCCAGCAGCTTGGAGGCGGCCACTGGAAATAACCCCTACGAGCAGTACCTC.

The chain uses TRBV20-1 and TRBJ2-7; no firm D call. V was clipped by 6 bases and J by 4 bases, with 10 bases between them. Germline values: CDR1 DFQATT, CDR2 SNEGSKA (reference sequence). The length of the CDR3 is 11 residues. CDR3 loop: CSAQLFYEQYF. CDR3 sequence (DNA): TGCAGTGCCCAGCTGTTTTACGAGCAGTACTTC.

This clonotype turned up a few times. V usage is TRBV7-6 and J usage is TRBJ2-7, with D perhaps TRBD1 or TRBD2 (5 bases each). Germline V CDR1 and CDR2: SGHVS, FNYEAQ. V was shortened by 4 bases and J by 7 bases, with 17 bases between the two germline ends. The CDR3 sequence is 14 residues long. CDR3 bases: TGTGCCAGCAGCTCCCAGGGACCTTTTAAAGAGCAGTACTTC. It specifies CASSSQGPFKEQYF.

This clonotype was seen a few times. The J gene is TRBJ2-3, the V gene TRBV15; 7 bases match TRBD2. Looked up from germline, CDR1 is LNHNV and CDR2 is YYDKDF (reference sequence). The V and J ends lost 3 bases and 7 bases, in that order; junction bases with no gene match: 7. This CDR3 contains 14 residues. This CDR3 is CATSSWGGSNTQYF. The DNA for the CDR3 is TGTGCCACCAGCAGCTGGGGGGGGTCGAATACGCAGTATTTT. Full variable domain (rest looked up from reference TRBV15 and TRBJ2-3): DAMVIQNPRYQVTQFGKPVTLSCSQTLNHNVMYWYQQKSSQAPKLLFHYYDKDFNNEADTPDNFQSRRPNTSFCFLDIRSPGLGDTAMYLCATSSWGGSNTQYFGPGTRLTVL.

The rearrangement links TRBV11-1 to TRBJ1-5; no clear D. The CDR3 is 18 residues long. Germline-derived CDR1 and CDR2 are SGHAT and FQDESV (reference sequence). The ends were cut back, 5 bases at V and 0 bases at J, with 20 bases in the middle. This CDR3 reads CASSQPAAQFYSNQPQHF. The CDR3 nucleotides are TGTGCCAGCAGCCAACCAGCAGCCCAATTTTATAGCAATCAGCCCCAGCATTTT.

This clonotype was recorded at least ten times. The V and J genes are TRBV12-3 or TRBV12-4 and TRBJ2-2; D gene unclear. The V and J ends lost 3 bases and 6 bases respectively, with 5 bases between them. This CDR3 comprises 12 residues. The CDR3 nucleotides read TGTGCCAGCAGTTTTACCCCCGGGGAGCTGTTTTTT. Amino acid sequence: CASSFTPGELFF.

The chain has TRBV20-1 and TRBJ2-3; 9 bases agree with TRBD1. In germline, CDR1 is DFQATT, CDR2 SNEGSKA (reference sequence). This CDR3 contains 16 residues. The V gene end was trimmed by 1 base and the J gene end by 2 bases; junction bases not matched to a gene: 7. CDR3 bases: TGCAGTGCTAGAGGGGTCCGGGACAGGGACACAGATACGCAGTATTTT. Protein sequence: CSARGVRDRDTDTQYF.

The genes are TRBV20-1 and TRBJ2-2; D might be TRBD1 (5 bases). The CDR3 has 16 residues. Trimming shortened V by 0 bases and J by 5 bases, and 16 bases separated the two germline ends. Germline CDR1 reads DFQATT; CDR2 reads SNEGSKA (reference sequence). CDR3 nucleotide sequence: TGCAGTGCTAGAGATCAGGGCGAAAGGGGAACCGGGGAGCTGTTTTTT. This encodes CSARDQGERGTGELFF.